A single sample gave rise to the 6 T cell receptor beta chains below, sequenced in a study of T cells in Graves' hyperthyroidism and ophthalmopathy (dated by TCRdb to about 2019). Libraries were built with multiplex PCR. Sequencing relied on an Illumina HiSeq 2000. Amplification of TCR beta CDR3 regions was carried out from RNA transcripts. The first round of RT-PCR for the TCR CDR3 was performed with the HTBI primer set and the Qiagen OneStep RT-PCR kit. TCRdb reprocessed the public reads (quality trimming at Q25 with fastp, clone calling with MiXCR) and kept in-frame beta chains. A single entry per CDR3 protein holds the most common genes and DNA from its merged rows. Across this sample there are around 300,000 distinct CDR3 sequences, with roughly 15% seen only once. The ten largest clones capture around 8% of the sample. The sequencing input was blood. The receptors originated from a woman aged 40 to 55 with Graves' hyperthyroidism.

This clonotype was counted many times. The gene calls are TRBV29-1 and TRBJ2-1; D perhaps matches TRBD1 (5 bases). CDR1 is SQVTM and CDR2 is ANQGSEA in the germline V gene. This CDR3 is 10 amino acids long. Trimming removed 7 bases at V and 10 bases at J, with 11 bases between. The CDR3 coding sequence is TGCAGCGCCCGACAGACGGAGCAGTTCTTC. Its protein product is CSARQTEQFF.

This rearrangement joins TRBV20-1 to TRBJ2-5, with TRBD2 matching over 13 bases. Germline values: CDR1 DFQATT, CDR2 SNEGSKA (reference sequence). V lost 8 bases, J lost 4 bases, and 7 bases stayed unmatched. The CDR3 loop spans 14 amino acids. The CDR3 here is CSPYTSGRAETQYF. CDR3 DNA sequence: TGCAGTCCTTACACTAGCGGGAGGGCAGAGACCCAGTACTTC.

Concerning this clonotype: A much more abundant neighbour one base away suggests this may be a read error. It is likely a read error, because the conserved phenylalanine at the end of the CDR3 is missing. The chain carries TRBV27 and TRBJ2-2; 7 bases are shared with TRBD2. The CDR3 sequence is 15 residues long. The V segment lost 3 bases and the J segment 5 bases; nucleotides outside the gene matches: 6. From germline, CDR1 is MNHEY and CDR2 SMNVEV (reference sequence). The chain's CDR3 is CASSFTDGRTGELFS. The CDR3 bases are TGTGCCAGCAGTTTTACAGACGGGAGGACCGGGGAGCTGTTTTCT.

The table lists this clonotype with many counts. V and J are TRBV24-1 and TRBJ1-5; D is unresolved. With 9 bases removed from V and 9 bases from J, the gap between germline ends came to 17 bases. The CDR3 totals 13 residues. Germline V gene data show CDR1 as KGHDR and CDR2 as SFDVKD. The CDR3 bases are TGTGCCACCGCGAAGGTGATGGACGGGCCCCAGCATTTT. Its protein product is CATAKVMDGPQHF.

The sample holds many counts of this clonotype. CDR3 region: CASSLRTSGSTDTQYF. CDR3 bases: TGTGCCAGCAGCTTAAGGACTAGCGGGAGCACAGATACGCAGTATTTT. This chain uses TRBV7-8 with TRBJ2-3, with 11 bases aligning to TRBD2. Losses at the gene ends were 2 bases for V and 0 bases for J; bases not matched to a gene: 1. CDR1 and CDR2 (germline): SGHVS, FQNEAQ. This CDR3 comprises 16 residues.

This clonotype was seen repeatedly, ten times or more. The chain joins TRBV29-1 to TRBJ2-5; tentatively, D is TRBD1 (5 bases). CDR1 SQVTM and CDR2 ANQGSEA come from the germline V gene. The CDR3 runs to 13 residues. Trimming left V 1 base short and J 7 bases short, with 13 bases between. CDR3 sequence: CSVEVDRRGTQYF. In DNA form, the CDR3 reads TGCAGCGTTGAAGTGGACCGAAGGGGGACCCAGTACTTC.